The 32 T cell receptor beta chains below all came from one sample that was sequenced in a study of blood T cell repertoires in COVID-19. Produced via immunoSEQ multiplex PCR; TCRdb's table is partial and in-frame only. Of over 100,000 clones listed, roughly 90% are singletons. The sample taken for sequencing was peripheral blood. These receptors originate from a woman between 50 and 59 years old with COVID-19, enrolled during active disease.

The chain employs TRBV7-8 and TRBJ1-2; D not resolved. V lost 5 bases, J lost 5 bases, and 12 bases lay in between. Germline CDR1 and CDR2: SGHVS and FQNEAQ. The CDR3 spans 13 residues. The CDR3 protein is CASSPVRGYGYTF. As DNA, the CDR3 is TGTGCCAGCAGCCCGGTCCGAGGTTATGGCTACACCTTC.

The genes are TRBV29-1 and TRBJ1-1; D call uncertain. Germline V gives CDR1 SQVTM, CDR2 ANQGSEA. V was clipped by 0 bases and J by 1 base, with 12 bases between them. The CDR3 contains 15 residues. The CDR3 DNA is TGCAGCGTTGAAGATCTTGGGCAGCCGAACACTGAAGCTTTCTTT. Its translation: CSVEDLGQPNTEAFF.

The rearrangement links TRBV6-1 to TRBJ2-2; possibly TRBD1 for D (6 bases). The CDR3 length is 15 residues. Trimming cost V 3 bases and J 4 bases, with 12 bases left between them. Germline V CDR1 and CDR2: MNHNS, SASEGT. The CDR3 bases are TGTGCCAGCAGTGATGGGCCAGGGGCCACCGGGGAGCTGTTTTTT. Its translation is CASSDGPGATGELFF.

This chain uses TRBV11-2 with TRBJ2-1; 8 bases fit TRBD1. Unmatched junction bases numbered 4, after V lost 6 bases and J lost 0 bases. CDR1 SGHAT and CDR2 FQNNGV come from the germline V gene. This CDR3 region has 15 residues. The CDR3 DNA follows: TGTGCCAGCAGTAGACAGGGGAGCTCCTACAATGAGCAGTTCTTC. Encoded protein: CASSRQGSSYNEQFF.

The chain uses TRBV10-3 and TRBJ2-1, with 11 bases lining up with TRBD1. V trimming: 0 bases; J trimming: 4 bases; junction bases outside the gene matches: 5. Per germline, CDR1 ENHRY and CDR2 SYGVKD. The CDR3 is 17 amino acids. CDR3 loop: CAISESPGTGGYNEQFF. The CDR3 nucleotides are TGTGCCATCAGTGAGTCCCCAGGGACAGGGGGTTACAATGAGCAGTTCTTC.

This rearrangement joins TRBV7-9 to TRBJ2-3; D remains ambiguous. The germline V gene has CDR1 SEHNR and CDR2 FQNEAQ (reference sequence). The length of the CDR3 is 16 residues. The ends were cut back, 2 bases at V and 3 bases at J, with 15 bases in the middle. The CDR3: CASSLSPQVGTDTQYF. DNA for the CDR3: TGTGCCAGCAGCTTATCCCCTCAAGTCGGGACAGATACGCAGTATTTT. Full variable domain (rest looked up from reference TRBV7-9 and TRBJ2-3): DTGVSQNPRHKITKRGQNVTFRCDPISEHNRLYWYRQTLGQGPEFLTYFQNEAQLEKSRLLSDRFSAERPKGSFSTLEIQRTEQGDSAMYLCASSLSPQVGTDTQYFGPGTRLTVL.

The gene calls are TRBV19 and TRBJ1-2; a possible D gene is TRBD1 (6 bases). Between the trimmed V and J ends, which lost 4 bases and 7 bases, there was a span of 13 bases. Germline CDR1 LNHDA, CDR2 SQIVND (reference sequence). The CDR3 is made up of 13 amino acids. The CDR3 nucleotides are TGTGCCAGTAGTAGGGCCGGGACACTTGGCTACACCTTC. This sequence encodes CASSRAGTLGYTF.

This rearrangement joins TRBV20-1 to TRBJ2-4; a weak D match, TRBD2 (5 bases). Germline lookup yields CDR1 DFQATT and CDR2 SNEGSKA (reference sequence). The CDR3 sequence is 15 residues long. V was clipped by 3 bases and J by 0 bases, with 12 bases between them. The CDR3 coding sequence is TGCAGTGCTAGTCTACGGGGATTAGCCAAAAACATTCAGTACTTC. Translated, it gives CSASLRGLAKNIQYF.

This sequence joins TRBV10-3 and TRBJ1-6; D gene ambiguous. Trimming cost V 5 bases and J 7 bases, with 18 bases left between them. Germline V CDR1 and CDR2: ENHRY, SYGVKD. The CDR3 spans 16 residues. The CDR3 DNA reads TGTGCCATCAGTACCCCCGGAGGGTCTAGCAATTCACCCCTCCACTTT. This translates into CAISTPGGSSNSPLHF.

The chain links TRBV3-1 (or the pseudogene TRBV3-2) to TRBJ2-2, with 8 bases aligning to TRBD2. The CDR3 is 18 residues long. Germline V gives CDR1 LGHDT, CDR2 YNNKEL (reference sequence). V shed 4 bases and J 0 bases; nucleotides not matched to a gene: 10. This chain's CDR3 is CASSPQYGGGANTGELFF. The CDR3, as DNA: TGTGCCAGCAGCCCCCAATACGGGGGGGGAGCGAACACCGGGGAGCTGTTTTTT.

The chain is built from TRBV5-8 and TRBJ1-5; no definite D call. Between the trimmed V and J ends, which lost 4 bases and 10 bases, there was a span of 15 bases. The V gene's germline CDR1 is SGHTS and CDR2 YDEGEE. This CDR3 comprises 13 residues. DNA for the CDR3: TGTGCCAGCAGCGGGCTCGGGGAGTTACCCCAGCATTTT. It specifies CASSGLGELPQHF.

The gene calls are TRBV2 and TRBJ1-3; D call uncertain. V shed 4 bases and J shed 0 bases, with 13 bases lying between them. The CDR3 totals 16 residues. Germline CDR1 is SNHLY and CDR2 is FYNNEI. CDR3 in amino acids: CASSVAGILSGNTIYF. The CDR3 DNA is TGTGCCAGCAGTGTGGCGGGGATCCTCTCTGGAAACACCATATATTTT.

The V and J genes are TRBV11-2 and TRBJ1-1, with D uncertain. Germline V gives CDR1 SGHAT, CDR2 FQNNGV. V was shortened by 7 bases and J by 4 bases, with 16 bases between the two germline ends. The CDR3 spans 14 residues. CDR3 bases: TGTGCCAGCACTCTCGAAGACACATCCACTGAAGCTTTCTTT. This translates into CASTLEDTSTEAFF.

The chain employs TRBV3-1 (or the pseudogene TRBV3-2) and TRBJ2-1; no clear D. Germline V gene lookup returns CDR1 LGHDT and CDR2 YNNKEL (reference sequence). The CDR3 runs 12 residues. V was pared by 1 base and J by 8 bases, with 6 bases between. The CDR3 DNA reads TGTGCCAGCAGCCAAGGGCCGCATGAGCAGTTCTTC. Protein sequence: CASSQGPHEQFF.

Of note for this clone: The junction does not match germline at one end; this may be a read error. CDR3 coding DNA: TGTGCCAGCAGCACGGGACAGGGAAGGTCGGACTTC. It translates to CASSTGQGRSDF. The V gene is TRBV7-9, the J gene TRBJ2-7, with 9 bases fitting TRBD1. This CDR3 is built from 12 residues. Germline V gene lookup returns CDR1 SEHNR and CDR2 FQNEAQ (reference sequence).

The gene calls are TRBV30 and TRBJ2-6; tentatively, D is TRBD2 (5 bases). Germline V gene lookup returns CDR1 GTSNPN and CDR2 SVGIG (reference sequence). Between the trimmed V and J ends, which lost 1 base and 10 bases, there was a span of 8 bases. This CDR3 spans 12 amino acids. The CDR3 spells CAWSEGRNVLTF. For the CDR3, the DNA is TGTGCCTGGAGTGAAGGGAGAAACGTCCTGACTTTC.

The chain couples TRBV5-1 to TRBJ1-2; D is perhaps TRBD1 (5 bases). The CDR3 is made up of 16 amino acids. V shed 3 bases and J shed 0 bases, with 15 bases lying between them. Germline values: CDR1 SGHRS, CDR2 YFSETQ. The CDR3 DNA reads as TGCGCCAGCAGCTACGACTGGACAAGTACTAACTATGGCTACACCTTC. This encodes CASSYDWTSTNYGYTF.

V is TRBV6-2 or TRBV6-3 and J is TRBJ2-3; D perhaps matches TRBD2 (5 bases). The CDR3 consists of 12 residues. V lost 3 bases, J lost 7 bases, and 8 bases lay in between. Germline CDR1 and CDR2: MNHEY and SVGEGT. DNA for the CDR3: TGTGCCAGCAGTTATTTGGACTATACGCAGTATTTT. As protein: CASSYLDYTQYF.

CDR3 sequence reads: CASSMVPGTYEQYF. CDR3 nucleotides: TGTGCCAGTAGTATGGTCCCGGGGACTTACGAGCAGTACTTC. J is TRBJ2-7 and V is TRBV19; tentatively, D is TRBD2 (6 bases). The CDR3 has 14 residues. In germline, CDR1 is LNHDA, CDR2 SQIVND (reference sequence). The V and J ends lost 3 bases and 4 bases respectively, with 13 bases between them.

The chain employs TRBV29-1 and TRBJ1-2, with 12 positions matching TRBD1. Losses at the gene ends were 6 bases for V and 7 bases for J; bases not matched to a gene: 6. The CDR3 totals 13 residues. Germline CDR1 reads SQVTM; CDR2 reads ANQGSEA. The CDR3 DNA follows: TGCAGCGTCCTGGGACAGGGGGCGAGTGGCTACACCTTC. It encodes CSVLGQGASGYTF.

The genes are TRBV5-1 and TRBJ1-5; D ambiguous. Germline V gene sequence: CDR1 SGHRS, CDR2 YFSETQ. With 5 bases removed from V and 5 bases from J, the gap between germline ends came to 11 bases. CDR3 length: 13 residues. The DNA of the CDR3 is TGCGCCAGCAGTTCCGGGATCGATCAGCCCCAGCATTTT. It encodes CASSSGIDQPQHF.

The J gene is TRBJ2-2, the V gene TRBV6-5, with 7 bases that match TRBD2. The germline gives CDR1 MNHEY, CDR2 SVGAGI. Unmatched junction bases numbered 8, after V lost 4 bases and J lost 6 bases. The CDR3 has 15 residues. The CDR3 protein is CASSLWGGVAGELFF. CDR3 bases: TGTGCCAGCAGTTTGTGGGGAGGGGTGGCCGGGGAGCTGTTTTTT.

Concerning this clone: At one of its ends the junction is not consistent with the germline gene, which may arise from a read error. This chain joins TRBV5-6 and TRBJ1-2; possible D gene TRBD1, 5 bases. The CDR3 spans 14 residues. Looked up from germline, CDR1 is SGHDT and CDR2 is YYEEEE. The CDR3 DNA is TGTGCCAACAGCCCACCATCAGGGCCCGCGGGCTACACCTTC. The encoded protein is CANSPPSGPAGYTF.

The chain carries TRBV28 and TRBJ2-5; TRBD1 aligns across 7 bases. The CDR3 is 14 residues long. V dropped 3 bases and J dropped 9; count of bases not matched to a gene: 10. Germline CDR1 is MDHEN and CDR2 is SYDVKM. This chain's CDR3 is CASSLVQGTGAQYF. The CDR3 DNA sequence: TGTGCCAGCAGTTTGGTACAGGGCACAGGGGCCCAGTACTTC.

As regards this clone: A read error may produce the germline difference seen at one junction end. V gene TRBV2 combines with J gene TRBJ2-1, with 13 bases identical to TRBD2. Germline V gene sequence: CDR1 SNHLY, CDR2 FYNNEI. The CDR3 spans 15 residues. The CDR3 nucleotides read TGTGCCAGCAGAAGGACTAGCGGGGGCAGGGATGACCAGTTCTTC. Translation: CASRRTSGGRDDQFF.

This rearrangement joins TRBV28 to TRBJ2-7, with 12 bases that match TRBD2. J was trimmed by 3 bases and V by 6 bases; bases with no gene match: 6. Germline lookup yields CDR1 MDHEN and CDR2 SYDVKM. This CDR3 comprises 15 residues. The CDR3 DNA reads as TGTGCCAGCAGCTCATCTAGCGGGGGGGGCTACGAGCAGTACTTC. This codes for CASSSSSGGGYEQYF.

The CDR3 nucleotides read TGTGCCAGCAGCTTGTGGCAGGGGGAAGGTGGCTACACCTTC. Protein: CASSLWQGEGGYTF. The rearrangement joins TRBV7-2 to TRBJ1-2, with 7 nucleotides matching TRBD1. Germline V gene sequence: CDR1 SGHTA, CDR2 FQGNSA. The junction had 8 bases not matched to a gene; V was cut back by 3 bases and J by 7 bases. The CDR3 runs to 14 residues.

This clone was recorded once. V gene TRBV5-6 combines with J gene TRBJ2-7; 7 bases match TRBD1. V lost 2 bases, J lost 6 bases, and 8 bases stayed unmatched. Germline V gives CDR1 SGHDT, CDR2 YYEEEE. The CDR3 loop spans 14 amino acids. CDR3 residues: CASSFQTGSGEQYV. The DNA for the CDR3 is TGTGCCAGCAGCTTTCAGACAGGGTCTGGCGAGCAGTACGTC.

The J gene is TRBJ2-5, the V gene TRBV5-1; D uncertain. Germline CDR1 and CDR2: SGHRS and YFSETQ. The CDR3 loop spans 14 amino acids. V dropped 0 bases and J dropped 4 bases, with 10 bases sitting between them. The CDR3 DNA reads TGCGCCAGCAGCTTGGCAGCAGGTGGAGAGACCCAGTACTTC. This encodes CASSLAAGGETQYF.

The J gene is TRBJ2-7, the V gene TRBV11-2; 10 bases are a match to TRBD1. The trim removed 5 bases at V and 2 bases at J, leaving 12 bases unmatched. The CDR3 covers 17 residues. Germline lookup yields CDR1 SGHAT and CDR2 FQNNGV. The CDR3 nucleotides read TGTGCCAGCAGCCAAAGAACCGGGACAGGGGCCACCTACGAGCAGTACTTC. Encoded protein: CASSQRTGTGATYEQYF.

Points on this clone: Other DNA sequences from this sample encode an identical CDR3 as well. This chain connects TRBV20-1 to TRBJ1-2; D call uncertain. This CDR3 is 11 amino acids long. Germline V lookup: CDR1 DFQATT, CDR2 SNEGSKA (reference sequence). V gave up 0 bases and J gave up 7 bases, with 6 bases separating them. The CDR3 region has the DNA TGCAGTGCTAGAGATAGATCTGGCTACACCTTC. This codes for CSARDRSGYTF.

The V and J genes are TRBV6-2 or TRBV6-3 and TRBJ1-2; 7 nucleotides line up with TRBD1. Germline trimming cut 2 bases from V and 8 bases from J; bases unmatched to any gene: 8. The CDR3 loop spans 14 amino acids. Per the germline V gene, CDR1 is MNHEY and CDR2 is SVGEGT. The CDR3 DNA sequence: TGTGCCAGCAGTTACCGAGACAGGGCCGGGGGCTACACCTTC. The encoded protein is CASSYRDRAGGYTF.